Listed below are T cell receptor beta chains from one sample, sequenced in a study of T cell repertoires in aging, cancer and after chemotherapy. TCRdb independently ran MiXCR on the multiplex PCR reads; one entry per CDR3 protein. The sample consists of 10,000 to 15,000 distinct CDR3 sequences, about 40% of them appearing once. The specimen sequenced was blood. These TCRs come from a human donor in good health. The donor label of this sample is uncertain. Each CDR3 is given with its conserved first and last residue. The D gene is left open where the match is weak. Part of the rows lack a size; the others show once, few, many or a class for expanded clones.

v_gene,j_gene,abundance,d_gene,CDR3aa,CDR3nt
TRBV29-1,TRBJ2-6,medium-sized,-,CSAGISGANVLTF,TGCAGCGCCGGAATCTCTGGGGCCAACGTCCTGACTTTC
TRBV6-1,TRBJ2-4,-,TRBD2,CASSFMTSGGASKNIQYF,TGTGCCAGCAGTTTTATGACTAGCGGGGGGGCTTCCAAAAACATTCAGTACTTC
TRBV7-9,TRBJ2-3,-,-,CASSLSGHTQYF,TGTGCCAGCAGCTTATCGGGACATACGCAGTATTTT
TRBV14,TRBJ1-2,-,-,CASSQEAGGYTF,TGTGCCAGCAGCCAAGAAGCTGGTGGCTACACCTTC
TRBV19,TRBJ2-2,-,TRBD2,CASNPGLAGTGERFF,TGTGCCAGTAACCCGGGACTAGCGGGCACCGGGGAGCGGTTTTTT
TRBV6-5,TRBJ2-2,-,TRBD1,CASKRGTGYTGELFF,TGTGCCAGCAAACGCGGGACAGGGTACACCGGGGAGCTGTTTTTT
TRBV12-3/TRBV12-4,TRBJ2-3,-,-,CASMSVGGGITDTQYF,TGTGCCAGCATGTCGGTGGGGGGAGGTATAACAGATACGCAGTATTTT
TRBV6-2/TRBV6-3,TRBJ2-3,few,TRBD2,CASSYRRGTSTDTQYF,TGTGCCAGCAGTTACCGGCGGGGGACTAGCACAGATACGCAGTATTTT
TRBV19,TRBJ1-2,-,TRBD1,CASRVGTGSYGYTF,TGTGCCAGTAGGGTTGGGACAGGGAGCTATGGCTACACCTTC
TRBV6-5,TRBJ2-5,-,-,CASSYSKSYFGGETQYF,TGTGCCAGCAGTTACTCGAAAAGTTACTTTGGGGGGGAGACCCAGTACTTC
TRBV29-1,TRBJ1-2,-,-,CSVTPGYGYTF,TGCAGCGTTACCCCAGGGTATGGCTACACCTTC
TRBV11-3,TRBJ1-2,-,TRBD1,CASRRTGGRDGYTF,TGTGCCAGCAGGAGAACAGGGGGCCGGGATGGCTACACCTTC
TRBV19,TRBJ2-7,few,-,CASSIDRTTTYEQYF,TGTGCCAGTAGTATAGATCGGACGACTACCTACGAGCAGTACTTC
TRBV18,TRBJ2-1,-,-,CASSPLMPGDEQFF,TGTGCCAGCTCACCACTAATGCCCGGGGATGAGCAGTTCTTC
TRBV11-3,TRBJ2-1,-,TRBD2,CASSLDGTSGSIGYNEQFF,TGTGCCAGCAGCTTAGACGGGACTAGCGGGAGTATAGGGTACAATGAGCAGTTCTTC
TRBV13,TRBJ2-7,few,TRBD1,CASSSPGTESYEQYF,TGTGCCAGCAGCTCACCCGGGACAGAATCCTACGAGCAGTACTTC
TRBV12-3/TRBV12-4,TRBJ1-3,-,-,CASSFNSGNTIYF,TGTGCCAGCAGTTTCAACTCTGGAAACACCATATATTTT
TRBV12-3/TRBV12-4,TRBJ2-1,few,-,CASRSRGVINNEQFF,TGTGCCAGCAGAAGTAGGGGGGTGATAAACAATGAGCAGTTCTTC
TRBV5-6,TRBJ2-7,-,-,CASSFPTGSSCEQYF,TGTGCCAGCAGCTTCCCCACAGGGTCCTCCTGCGAGCAGTACTTC
TRBV20-1,TRBJ2-6,-,-,CSASPSSGANVLTF,TGCAGTGCTAGCCCCAGCTCTGGGGCCAACGTCCTGACTTTC
TRBV5-6,TRBJ2-5,-,TRBD2,CASSSGLLREETQYF,TGTGCCAGCAGCTCGGGACTACTGCGAGAAGAGACCCAGTACTTC
TRBV6-6,TRBJ2-3,-,TRBD1,CASSYSSFETGHF,TGTGCCAGCAGTTACTCGAGTTTTGAGACAGGGCATTTT
TRBV5-4,TRBJ1-4,-,TRBD1,CASSSRTGVNEKLFF,TGTGCCAGCAGCTCGAGGACAGGGGTTAATGAAAAACTGTTTTTT
TRBV6-5,TRBJ2-2,medium-sized,-,CASSGLTNTGELFF,TGTGCCAGCAGCGGACTGACGAACACCGGGGAGCTGTTTTTT
TRBV27,TRBJ2-1,-,TRBD2,CACKGASGAWDEQFF,TGTGCCTGCAAAGGGGCTAGCGGGGCCTGGGATGAGCAGTTCTTC
TRBV6-5,TRBJ1-1,few,-,CASSHKPGGTSEAFF,TGTGCCAGCAGTCATAAACCGGGGGGGACATCTGAAGCTTTCTTT
TRBV27,TRBJ2-5,few,-,CASSTEETQYF,TGTGCCAGCAGTACCGAAGAGACCCAGTACTTC
TRBV6-8,TRBJ2-5,-,TRBD2,CASTPPTSDQETQYF,TGTGCCAGCACCCCCCCGACTAGCGATCAAGAGACCCAGTACTTC
TRBV12-3/TRBV12-4,TRBJ2-3,-,-,CASTYKPSTDTQYF,TGTGCCAGCACTTACAAACCTAGCACAGATACGCAGTATTTT
TRBV6-6,TRBJ1-4,-,TRBD1,CASSDRERATNEKLFF,TGTGCCAGCAGCGACAGGGAACGTGCAACTAATGAAAAACTGTTTTTT
TRBV6-5,TRBJ2-3,-,-,CASSYGAAPEDTQYF,TGTGCCAGCAGTTACGGAGCGGCCCCGGAAGATACGCAGTATTTT
TRBV6-5,TRBJ2-6,medium-sized,-,CASSHAEGTGANVLTF,TGTGCCAGCAGCCACGCGGAGGGTACTGGGGCCAACGTCCTGACTTTC
TRBV6-2/TRBV6-3,TRBJ2-7,-,-,CASSYSEGESGFSYEQYF,TGTGCCAGCAGTTACTCTGAGGGGGAAAGCGGGTTCTCCTACGAGCAGTACTTC
TRBV5-5,TRBJ1-1,-,TRBD1,CASSRTGGRWTEAFF,TGTGCCAGCAGCCGGACAGGGGGCCGGTGGACTGAAGCTTTCTTT
TRBV6-5,TRBJ1-6,-,TRBD1,CASSWGTDNNSPLHF,TGTGCCAGCAGCTGGGGGACAGATAATAATTCACCCCTCCACTTT
TRBV28,TRBJ1-4,-,TRBD1,CASSPRQGHEKLFF,TGTGCCAGCAGTCCAAGACAGGGGCACGAAAAACTGTTTTTT
TRBV11-3,TRBJ2-7,medium-sized,-,CASSLRLFGDGEAYEQYF,TGTGCCAGCAGCTTGCGTCTCTTTGGGGATGGGGAGGCCTACGAGCAGTACTTC